Listed below are T cell receptor beta chains from one sample, sequenced in a study of patients and donors after allogeneic stem cell transplantation. TCRdb fed the RT-PCR reads into MiXCR, producing one record per CDR3 protein. The sample records about a million distinct CDR3 sequences, around 17% being singletons. The sequenced sample was blood, either unsorted or a sorted T cell fraction (not recorded which). The receptors stem from a human donor who was either an allogeneic HSCT recipient or a stem cell or donor lymphocyte infusion donor (not recorded which). It is not recorded whose cells these are; they may come from a transplant donor. CDR3s include the opening cysteine and the closing phenylalanine or tryptophan.

TRBJ2-3 | TRBV7-3 | CASRMSGTGTRSTDTQYF
TRBJ2-6 | TRBV4-3 | CASSPVGISGANVLTF
TRBJ1-2 | TRBV6-5 | CASSYEAEGGDYGYTF
TRBJ2-1 | TRBV7-2 | CASSLVVWGKNEQFF
TRBJ2-7 | TRBV2 | CASSTGTYSYEQYF
TRBJ2-5 | TRBV5-1 | CASSLGATSGQETQYF
TRBJ2-1 | TRBV3-1 | CASSQNQDRSNEQFF
TRBJ1-1 | TRBV6-2/TRBV6-3 | CASRRSDRLNTEAFF
TRBJ2-1 | TRBV5-1 | CASSSPDRAPNEQFF
TRBJ1-4 | TRBV28 | CASSFVGRNEKLFF
TRBJ2-7 | TRBV7-9 | CASSTPGGQGHEQYF
TRBJ2-5 | TRBV24-1 | CATSDFGNSQETQYF
TRBJ2-7 | TRBV29-1 | CSARLDYEQYF
TRBJ2-2 | TRBV4-1 | CASSQVRLAGPTGELFF
TRBJ1-1 | TRBV6-5 | CASSYSAGDFDTEAFF
TRBJ2-7 | TRBV20-1 | CSAILPGLLIYEQYF
TRBJ2-3 | TRBV6-1 | CASSLTSGSGDTQYF
TRBJ1-1 | TRBV18 | CASSLEEGLSTEAFF
TRBJ1-5 | TRBV6-2/TRBV6-3 | CASSYSGHVFNQPQHF
TRBJ1-2 | TRBV3-1 | CASSQDSTVYGYTF
TRBJ2-6 | TRBV6-2/TRBV6-3 | CASSWGTAKISGANVLTF
TRBJ2-4 | TRBV12-3/TRBV12-4 | CASSLREAKNIQYF
TRBJ1-1 | TRBV24-1 | CATSDRTANTEAFF
TRBJ1-3 | TRBV6-5 | CASSSAGLENTIYF
TRBJ2-3 | TRBV9 | CASSVERGGLRDTQYF
TRBJ1-2 | TRBV5-1 | CASSLTGSYGYTF
TRBJ1-1 | TRBV30 | CAWIRTEAFF
TRBJ2-5 | TRBV5-6 | CASSLGDSRYQETQYF
TRBJ2-7 | TRBV3-1 | CASGAGLYEQYF
TRBJ2-1 | TRBV24-1 | CATTGRDRGICNEQFF
TRBJ2-1 | TRBV20-1 | CSASYSGSYNEQFF